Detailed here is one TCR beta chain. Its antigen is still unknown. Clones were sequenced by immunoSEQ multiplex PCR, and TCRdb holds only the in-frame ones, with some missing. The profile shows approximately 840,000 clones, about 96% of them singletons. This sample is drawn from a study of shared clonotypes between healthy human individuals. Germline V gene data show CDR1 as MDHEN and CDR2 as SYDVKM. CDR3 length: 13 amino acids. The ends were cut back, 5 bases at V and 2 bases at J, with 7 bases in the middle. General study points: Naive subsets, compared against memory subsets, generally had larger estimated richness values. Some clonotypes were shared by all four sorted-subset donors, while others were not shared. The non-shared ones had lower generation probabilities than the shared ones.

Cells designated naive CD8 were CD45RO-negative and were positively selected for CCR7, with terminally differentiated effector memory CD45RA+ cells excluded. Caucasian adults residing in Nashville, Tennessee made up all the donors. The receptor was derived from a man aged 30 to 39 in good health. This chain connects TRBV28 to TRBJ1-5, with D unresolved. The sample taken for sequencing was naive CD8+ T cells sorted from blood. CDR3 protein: CASSRAGNQPQHF. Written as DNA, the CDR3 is TGTGCCAGCAGTCGAGCGGGCAATCAGCCCCAGCATTTT.